One sample yielded the 27 T cell receptor beta chains listed below, sequenced in a study of response to subunit inactivated influenza vaccine. Each CDR3 protein gets one entry after TCRdb re-called the RT-PCR reads with MiXCR. The data hold some 850,000 distinct CDR3 sequences, with about 18% observed a single time. The source was PBMCs from blood, collected more than 4 days after vaccination. The origin of the receptors is a man aged 50-60 years who received an inactivated influenza vaccine.

This clonotype appeared a few times. V gene TRBV7-9 combines with J gene TRBJ2-3, with 11 bases matching TRBD2. This CDR3 has 15 amino acids. The ends lost 5 bases at V and 6 bases at J; junction bases unmatched: 7. CDR1 and CDR2 from the germline V gene are SEHNR and FQNEAQ (reference sequence). DNA of the CDR3: TGTGCCAGCAGCGTACTAGCGGGAGTTGGTGATACGCAGTATTTT. Protein sequence: CASSVLAGVGDTQYF.

This clonotype has just a few counts. The rearrangement joins TRBV7-9 to TRBJ2-6; the match to TRBD1 covers 8 bases. V trimming: 5 bases; J trimming: 1 base; junction bases outside the gene matches: 16. Germline V lookup: CDR1 SEHNR, CDR2 FQNEAQ (reference sequence). The CDR3 spans 20 residues. CDR3 coding DNA: TGTGCCAGCAGCCCCCCTCCTGGAGGCAGGGGGCGATCTGGGGCCAACGTCCTGACTTTC. Its protein product is CASSPPPGGRGRSGANVLTF.

The chain employs TRBV5-4 and TRBJ2-7; D unresolved. Germline CDR1 is SGHNT and CDR2 is YYREEE (reference sequence). The CDR3 has 16 amino acids. Trimming removed 4 bases from V and 2 bases from J, with 19 bases in between. CDR3: CASSTPPWTRTYEQYF. For the CDR3, the DNA is TGTGCCAGCAGCACCCCTCCCTGGACCAGGACCTACGAGCAGTACTTC.

Ten or more counts support this clonotype. The chain combines TRBV5-5 with TRBJ1-1; the D gene is possibly TRBD1 (6 bases). This CDR3 is 15 amino acids long. The germline V gene has CDR1 SGHKS and CDR2 YYEKEE (reference sequence). V gave up 1 base and J gave up 3 bases, with 13 bases separating them. As DNA, the CDR3 is TGTGCCAGCAGCTTGATGCAGGGGCTCGACACTGAAGCTTTCTTT. Amino acids: CASSLMQGLDTEAFF. The whole variable domain, remainder taken from reference TRBV5-5 and TRBJ1-1, is DAGVTQSPTHLIKTRGQQVTLRCSPISGHKSVSWYQQVLGQGPQFIFQYYEKEERGRGNFPDRFSARQFPNYSSELNVNALLLGDSALYLCASSLMQGLDTEAFFGQGTRLTVV.

This clonotype was detected ten times or more. At one boundary the junction diverges from the germline segment, which might be a read error. This chain connects TRBV6-1 to TRBJ2-1; 12 bases agree with TRBD2. Germline V CDR1 and CDR2: MNHNS, SASEGT. This CDR3 has 14 residues. This CDR3 is CASSEGLAGTEQFF. In DNA, the CDR3 is TGTGCCAGCAGCGAAGGACTAGCGGGAACTGAGCAGTTCTTC.

This clonotype has a count of ten or more. This chain joins TRBV2 and TRBJ2-3; 7 bases are a match to TRBD1. Per germline, CDR1 SNHLY and CDR2 FYNNEI. The trim removed 6 bases at V and 2 bases at J, leaving 8 bases unmatched. This CDR3 is built from 15 residues. The DNA of the CDR3 is TGTGCCAGCAGGGTACAGGGGTCCCCCACAGATACGCAGTATTTT. This codes for CASRVQGSPTDTQYF.

Written as DNA, the CDR3 is TGCGCCAGCAGCCAAGTCCCGGGTCCCGATCCCTCCTACGAGCAGTACTTC. As protein: CASSQVPGPDPSYEQYF. The chain couples TRBV4-3 to TRBJ2-7; D remains unclear. The CDR3 contains 17 residues. Germline assignment: CDR1 LGHNA and CDR2 YSLEER. The V gene lost 1 base and the J gene lost 0 bases, with 16 bases spanning the gap.

The chain recombines TRBV4-3 with TRBJ1-2; D unresolved. V dropped 0 bases and J dropped 4 bases, with 12 bases sitting between them. The CDR3 extends over 15 amino acids. Germline values: CDR1 LGHNA, CDR2 YSLEER. CDR3 DNA: TGCGCCAGCAGCCAAGAGCTTGGCTGGAGCTATGGCTACACCTTC. Amino acid sequence: CASSQELGWSYGYTF.

The CDR3 DNA follows: TGTGCCAGCAGCGTAGCTAATGCGGCAGGGGTTGGCTACACCTTC. This sequence encodes CASSVANAAGVGYTF. The chain couples TRBV9 to TRBJ1-2, with D possibly TRBD1 on 6 matching bases. Germline V CDR1 and CDR2: SGDLS, YYNGEE. Trimming took 0 bases from V and 7 from J, leaving 16 bases between them. The CDR3 runs to 15 residues.

The chain recombines TRBV12-3 or TRBV12-4 with TRBJ2-1; 10 bases fit TRBD1. The junction had 3 bases not matched to a gene; V was cut back by 5 bases and J by 5 bases. This CDR3 is built from 14 residues. The CDR3 DNA reads as TGTGCCAGCAGTATGGGACAGGGGAACAATGAGCAGTTCTTC. It yields the protein CASSMGQGNNEQFF.

The chain has TRBV18 and TRBJ2-3; 9 nucleotides agree with TRBD2. The length of the CDR3 is 16 residues. Germline assignment: CDR1 KGHSH and CDR2 LQKENI. V dropped 1 base and J dropped 2; count of bases not matched to a gene: 4. CDR3 residues: CASSPRAGGPTDTQYF. Written as DNA, the CDR3 is TGTGCCAGCTCACCACGGGCGGGAGGGCCCACAGATACGCAGTATTTT.

This clonotype has more than one count but fewer than ten. The chain links TRBV27 to TRBJ2-2; no reliable D call. The germline V gene has CDR1 MNHEY and CDR2 SMNVEV (reference sequence). Trimming stripped 4 bases from V and 4 bases from J, with 10 bases between. CDR3 length equals 14 residues. CDR3 DNA: TGTGCCAGCAGTTACAGCTCGACCACCGGGGAGCTGTTTTTT. Protein sequence: CASSYSSTTGELFF.

This clonotype was counted a few times. The chain uses TRBV9 and TRBJ1-2; D is possibly TRBD1 (5 bases). V was shortened by 0 bases and J by 4 bases, with 19 bases between the two germline ends. Looked up from germline, CDR1 is SGDLS and CDR2 is YYNGEE. The CDR3 length is 17 residues. CDR3 sequence reads: CASSVGNPNDGTYGYTF. The CDR3 nucleotides are TGTGCCAGCAGCGTAGGTAACCCAAATGATGGGACCTATGGCTACACCTTC. The whole variable domain, remainder taken from reference TRBV9 and TRBJ1-2, is DSGVTQTPKHLITATGQRVTLRCSPRSGDLSVYWYQQSLDQGLQFLIQYYNGEERAKGNILERFSAQQFPDLHSELNLSSLELGDSALYFCASSVGNPNDGTYGYTFGSGTRLTVV.

This clonotype was recorded many times. This chain uses TRBV27 with TRBJ2-6, with 8 nucleotides matching TRBD1. The CDR3 contains 16 residues. CDR1 MNHEY and CDR2 SMNVEV come from the germline V gene (reference sequence). Losses at the gene ends were 5 bases for V and 2 bases for J; bases not matched to a gene: 5. The CDR3 is CASSIQGVAGANVLTF. The CDR3 DNA is TGTGCCAGCAGTATACAGGGGGTAGCTGGGGCCAACGTCCTGACTTTC.

This clonotype has a handful of counts. The CDR3 DNA reads TGCAGCGTAGGTCCTGGGGAGACCCAGTACTTC. Its protein product is CSVGPGETQYF. The chain employs TRBV29-1 and TRBJ2-5, with D unresolved. Per germline, CDR1 SQVTM and CDR2 ANQGSEA. The length of the CDR3 is 11 residues. V lost 6 bases and J lost 5, with 10 bases in between. The variable domain in full, completed from reference TRBV29-1 and TRBJ2-5, reads SAVISQKPSRDICQRGTSLTIQCQVDSQVTMMFWYRQQPGQSLTLIATANQGSEATYESGFVIDKFPISRPNLTFSTLTVSNMSPEDSSIYLCSVGPGETQYFGPGTRLLVL.

This clonotype was picked up a small number of times. This chain uses TRBV7-9 with TRBJ2-1, with D unclear. Trimming took 3 bases from V and 8 from J, leaving 17 bases between them. This CDR3 spans 15 amino acids. Germline lookup yields CDR1 SEHNR and CDR2 FQNEAQ (reference sequence). DNA for the CDR3: TGTGCCAGCAGCTTTAGTGGGCAGCAAAGGCATGAGCAGTTCTTC. Encoded protein: CASSFSGQQRHEQFF.

The gene calls are TRBV6-1 and TRBJ2-3, with D possibly being TRBD1 (7 bases). This CDR3 is built from 16 residues. Between the trimmed V and J ends, which lost 10 bases and 6 bases, there was a span of 26 bases. Germline CDR1 and CDR2: MNHNS and SASEGT. The CDR3 sequence: CATAGGRGTQSDTQYF. The CDR3 coding sequence is TGTGCCACAGCAGGGGGGCGCGGTACTCAGAGTGATACGCAGTATTTT.

This clonotype turned up a few times. This chain joins TRBV29-1 and TRBJ2-1, with D possibly TRBD2 on 6 matching bases. Between the trimmed V and J ends, which lost 3 bases and 0 bases, there was a span of 9 bases. Per germline, CDR1 SQVTM and CDR2 ANQGSEA. This CDR3 is 14 amino acids long. For the CDR3, the DNA is TGCAGCGTTGATCCGGGGGTCTCCTACAATGAGCAGTTCTTC. Translation: CSVDPGVSYNEQFF.

The chain couples TRBV4-2 to TRBJ2-3; 8 positions agree with TRBD2. The junction had 8 bases not matched to a gene; V was cut back by 4 bases and J by 2 bases. This CDR3 region has 16 residues. CDR1 and CDR2 from the germline V gene are LGHNA and YNFKEQ. The CDR3 region is CASSRRTSSPTDTQYF. The CDR3 DNA follows: TGTGCCAGCAGCCGACGGACTAGCTCTCCCACAGATACGCAGTATTTT.

V is TRBV5-1 and J is TRBJ2-3; TRBD2 aligns across 9 bases. CDR3 size: 18 residues. J was trimmed by 1 base and V by 0 bases; bases with no gene match: 9. Germline V CDR1 and CDR2: SGHRS, YFSETQ. The CDR3 protein is CASSLALAGALGTDTQYF. The CDR3, as DNA: TGCGCCAGCAGCTTGGCGTTAGCGGGAGCTCTCGGCACAGATACGCAGTATTTT.

This chain joins TRBV29-1 and TRBJ2-5; 9 nucleotides agree with TRBD2. CDR1 and CDR2 (germline): SQVTM, ANQGSEA. This CDR3 comprises 16 residues. The ends lost 2 bases at V and 5 bases at J; junction bases unmatched: 12. The CDR3 sequence: CSVELASGDAAETQYF. The CDR3 DNA is TGCAGCGTTGAATTGGCTAGCGGGGATGCGGCGGAGACCCAGTACTTC.

This chain links TRBV20-1 with TRBJ1-1; no firm D call. V gave up 2 bases and J gave up 0 bases, with 10 bases separating them. The germline CDR1 and CDR2 sequences are DFQATT and SNEGSKA (reference sequence). This CDR3 has 14 residues. CDR3: CSARRRVMNTEAFF. The DNA for the CDR3 is TGCAGTGCTAGAAGACGGGTGATGAACACTGAAGCTTTCTTT.

This clonotype occurred a few times. V is TRBV7-2 and J is TRBJ1-5; no definite D call. With 3 bases removed from V and 7 bases from J, the gap between germline ends came to 10 bases. The CDR3 covers 13 residues. Germline V gene sequence: CDR1 SGHTA, CDR2 FQGNSA. CDR3 nucleotide sequence: TGTGCCAGCAGCTTTAAGGCGGAACAGCCCCAGCATTTT. Protein product: CASSFKAEQPQHF.

This clonotype was detected many times. V and J are TRBV20-1 and TRBJ1-3, with D unresolved. V lost 0 bases and J 2 bases, leaving 8 bases between the germline ends. The CDR3 is 14 residues long. Germline V gene lookup returns CDR1 DFQATT and CDR2 SNEGSKA (reference sequence). This CDR3 is CSARDLVTGNTIYF. CDR3 DNA sequence: TGCAGTGCTAGAGATCTAGTGACTGGAAACACCATATATTTT.

CDR3 DNA: TGCGCCAGCAGCTTGACTAGCCGGGGAGGGGGCACCGGGGAGCTGTTTTTT. Translated: CASSLTSRGGGTGELFF. This rearrangement joins TRBV5-1 to TRBJ2-2, with D possibly matching TRBD2 (7 bases). This CDR3 is built from 17 residues. V shed 1 base and J shed 4 bases, with 17 bases lying between them. Per germline, CDR1 SGHRS and CDR2 YFSETQ.

This clonotype was observed a few times. The rearrangement links TRBV4-1 to TRBJ2-7; 9 bases are shared with TRBD1. This CDR3 contains 15 residues. V lost 8 bases and J lost 5; bases outside the gene matches: 13. The germline V gene encodes CDR1 MGHRA and CDR2 YSYEKL. DNA for the CDR3: TGCGCCAGCGTCCAGGATGACAGGGGGTCCCACGAGCAGTACTTC. It codes for CASVQDDRGSHEQYF.

This clonotype was counted between two and nine times. This chain connects TRBV12-3 or TRBV12-4 to TRBJ1-6; 7 bases are a match to TRBD1. The CDR3 runs 16 residues. With V trimmed by 4 bases and J by 9 bases, 12 bases remained unmatched. The CDR3 is CASSSEWAGGTSPLHF. The CDR3 DNA reads as TGTGCCAGCAGTTCAGAGTGGGCAGGGGGTACTTCACCCCTCCACTTT.